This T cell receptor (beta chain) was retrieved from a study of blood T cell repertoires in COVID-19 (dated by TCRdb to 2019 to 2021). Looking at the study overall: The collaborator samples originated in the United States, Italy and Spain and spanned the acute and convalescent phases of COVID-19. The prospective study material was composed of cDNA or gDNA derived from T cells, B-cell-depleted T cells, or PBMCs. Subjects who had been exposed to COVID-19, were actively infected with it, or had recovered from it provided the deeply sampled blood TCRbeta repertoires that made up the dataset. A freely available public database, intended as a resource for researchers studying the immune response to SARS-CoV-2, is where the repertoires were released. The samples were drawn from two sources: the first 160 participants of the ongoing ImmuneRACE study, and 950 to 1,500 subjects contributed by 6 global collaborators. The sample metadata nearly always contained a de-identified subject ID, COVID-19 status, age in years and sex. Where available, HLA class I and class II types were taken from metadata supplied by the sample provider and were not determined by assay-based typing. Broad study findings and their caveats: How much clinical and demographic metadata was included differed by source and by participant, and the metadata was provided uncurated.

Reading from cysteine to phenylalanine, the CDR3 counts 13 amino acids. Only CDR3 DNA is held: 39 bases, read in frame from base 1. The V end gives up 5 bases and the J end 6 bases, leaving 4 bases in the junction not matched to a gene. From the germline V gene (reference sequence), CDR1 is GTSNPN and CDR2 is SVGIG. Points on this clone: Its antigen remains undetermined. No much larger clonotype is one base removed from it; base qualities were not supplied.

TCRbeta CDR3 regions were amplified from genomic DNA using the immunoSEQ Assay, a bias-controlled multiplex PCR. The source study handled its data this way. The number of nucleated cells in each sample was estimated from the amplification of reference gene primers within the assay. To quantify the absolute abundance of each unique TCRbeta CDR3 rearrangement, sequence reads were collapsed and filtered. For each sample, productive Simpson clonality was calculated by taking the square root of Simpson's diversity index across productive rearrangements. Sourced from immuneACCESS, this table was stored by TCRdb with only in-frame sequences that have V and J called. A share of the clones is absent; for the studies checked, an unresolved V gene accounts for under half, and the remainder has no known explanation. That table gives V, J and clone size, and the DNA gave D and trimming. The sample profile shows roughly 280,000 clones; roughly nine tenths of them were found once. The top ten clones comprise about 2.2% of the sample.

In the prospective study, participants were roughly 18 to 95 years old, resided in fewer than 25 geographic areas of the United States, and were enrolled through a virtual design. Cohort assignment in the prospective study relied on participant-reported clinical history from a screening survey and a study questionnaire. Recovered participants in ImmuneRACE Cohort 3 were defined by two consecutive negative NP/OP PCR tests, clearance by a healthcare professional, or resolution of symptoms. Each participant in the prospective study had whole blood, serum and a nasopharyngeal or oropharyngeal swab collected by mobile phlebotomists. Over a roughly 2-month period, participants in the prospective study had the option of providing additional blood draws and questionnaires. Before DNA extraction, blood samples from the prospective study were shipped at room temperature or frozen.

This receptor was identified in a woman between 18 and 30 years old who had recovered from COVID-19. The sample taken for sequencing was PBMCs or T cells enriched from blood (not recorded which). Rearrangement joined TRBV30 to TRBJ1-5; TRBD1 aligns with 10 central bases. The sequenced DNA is TGTGCCTGGGGCGACAGGGGGCTTCAGCCCCAGCATTTT. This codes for CAWGDRGLQPQHF.